These T cell receptor beta chains were read from a single sample in a study of CD4 T cell repertoires and nickel. One entry per CDR3 protein results from TCRdb running MiXCR on the RT-PCR reads. The repertoire holds around 350 distinct CDR3 sequences, with about 70% as singletons. The material sequenced was CD4+ T cells from blood, not recorded whether cultured. These receptors were obtained from a human donor in a nickel allergy study, with or without nickel allergy (not recorded which). It is not recorded whether this sample comes from one donor or several. CDR3s include the opening cysteine and the closing phenylalanine or tryptophan. A D gene is named only where the DNA matches it firmly. Not all rows give a size; the values are once, few, many and, for expanded clones, a class.

d_call j_call clone_size v_call cdr3_nt cdr3_aa
- TRBJ1-1 - TRBV6-5 TGTGCCAGCAGTTCGCAGGGGAACACTGAAGCTTTCTTT CASSSQGNTEAFF
- TRBJ2-1 - TRBV15 TGTGCCACCAGCAGGGGCCTCGGGAACTACAATGAGCAGTTCTTC CATSRGLGNYNEQFF
- TRBJ1-1 - TRBV6-6 TGTGCCAGCAGTTACCGCCGATACACTGAAGCTTTCTTT CASSYRRYTEAFF
TRBD2 TRBJ2-5 - TRBV4-3 TGCGCCAGCAGCCAATCTAGCGGGGGGCAGACCCAGTACTTC CASSQSSGGQTQYF
- TRBJ1-1 - TRBV2 TGTGCCAGCAGTGAAGCGGGTCACACTGAAGCTTTCTTT CASSEAGHTEAFF
- TRBJ2-5 - TRBV5-6 TGTGCCAGCAGCTTGGACGTTGCGGAGGGAGGAGAGACCCAGTACTTC CASSLDVAEGGETQYF
- TRBJ1-3 - TRBV20-1 TGCAGTGCTAGAGCTCCCGGCCTCGTATTCGGCGGCTCTGGAAACACCATATATTTT CSARAPGLVFGGSGNTIYF
TRBD1 TRBJ1-5 - TRBV5-1 TGCGCCAGCAGCTTAGGACAGGGGCACAATCAGCCCCAGCATTTT CASSLGQGHNQPQHF
TRBD1 TRBJ1-3 - TRBV10-2 TGCGCCAGCAGTCGGGACAGGGGAGGAAACACCATATATTTT CASSRDRGGNTIYF
- TRBJ1-2 few TRBV20-1 TGCAGTGGAGGTCCAAGTAACTATGGCTACACCTTC CSGGPSNYGYTF
- TRBJ1-1 - TRBV28 TGTGCCAGCAGTTTAAAACATTCACTCATGAACACTGAAGCTTTCTTT CASSLKHSLMNTEAFF
TRBD1 TRBJ1-2 - TRBV10-3 TGTGCCATCAGTGAAGGGACAGGGGGCGTTACCCCCTATGGCTACACCTTC CAISEGTGGVTPYGYTF
TRBD1 TRBJ1-4 - TRBV5-4 TGTGCCAGCAGCCCCGGGACAGGGGATGAAAAACTGTTTTTT CASSPGTGDEKLFF
- TRBJ1-1 - TRBV7-8 TGTGCCAGCAGCTCGTGGACGGGGAACACTGAAGCTTTCTTT CASSSWTGNTEAFF
TRBD2 TRBJ2-5 - TRBV4-3 TGCGCCAGCAGCCAAGGTCGGGGGGGCCTGTACTTC CASSQGRGGLYF
TRBD1 TRBJ1-1 - TRBV5-1 TGCGCCAGCAGCTTGGGCCGGGACAGGCGGGACGCTGAAGCTTTCTTT CASSLGRDRRDAEAFF
TRBD2 TRBJ2-3 - TRBV6-5 TGTGCCAGCAGTTCCGGACTAGCGGCTAGCACAGATACGCAGTATTTT CASSSGLAASTDTQYF
TRBD1 TRBJ2-7 - TRBV12-3/TRBV12-4 TGTGCCAGCAGTTCAAGACAGGGGACCACCTACGAGCAGTACTTC CASSSRQGTTYEQYF
TRBD1 TRBJ1-5 once TRBV2 TGTGCCAGCAGTGAGGAGGGGGCGAGCAATCAGCCCCAGCATTTT CASSEEGASNQPQHF
- TRBJ2-7 - TRBV7-9 TGTGCCAGCAGCTTAATGCAGGGCAAGCAGTACTTC CASSLMQGKQYF
- TRBJ1-5 - TRBV10-3 TGTGCCATCCGAAGAGAGTCAGACCAGCCCCAGCATTTT CAIRRESDQPQHF
- TRBJ1-2 - TRBV12-3/TRBV12-4 TGTGCCACCCCCGGGACATACCCCGGGGGCTACACCTTC CATPGTYPGGYTF
- TRBJ2-6 few TRBV3-1 TGTGCCAGCAGAAGGAACTCTGGGGCCAACGTCCTGACTTTC CASRRNSGANVLTF
- TRBJ1-4 - TRBV27 TGTGCCAGCACTAGATTCCGATTTTTT CASTRFRFF